The 21 T cell receptor beta chains presented below share a single source sample, sequenced in a study of blood T cells in healthy people across ages. Next came a second PCR, run for about 6 to 12 cycles, which used a sample-barcoded 5' primer along with a J-beta primer mix. TCRdb re-called the 5' RACE reads through MiXCR, storing one row per CDR3 protein. The sample yields about 730,000 distinct CDR3 sequences, around 40% seen once. Material for sequencing was blood. The receptor set was obtained from a woman aged 60-70 years in good health.

Many counts were recorded for this clonotype. The chain employs TRBV6-5 and TRBJ2-5, with D possibly being TRBD1 or TRBD2 (6 bases each). The CDR3 is 12 amino acids. Germline V gene sequence: CDR1 MNHEY, CDR2 SVGAGI. V lost 5 bases and J lost 11, with 15 bases in between. The CDR3 DNA reads TGTGCCAGCAGTCGGGGGCTTGGGGAGCAGTACTTC. As protein: CASSRGLGEQYF.

About this clonotype: A much larger clone differs by one base, so this may be a read error. The gene calls are TRBV29-1 and TRBJ2-1; D may be TRBD2 (5 bases). V lost 7 bases to trimming and J lost 6 bases, with 16 bases between them. Germline CDR1 is SQVTM and CDR2 is ANQGSEA. The CDR3 is 13 amino acids. The CDR3, as DNA: TGCAGCGCTGGACGGACTGCCGGCAATGAGCAGTTCTTC. This translates into CSAGRTAGNEQFF.

This clonotype occurred many times. V and J are TRBV29-1 and TRBJ2-1; D is ambiguous. The germline gives CDR1 SQVTM, CDR2 ANQGSEA. The CDR3 runs 12 residues. Trimming shortened V by 7 bases and J by 3 bases, and 10 bases separated the two germline ends. The CDR3 here is CSARDGYNEQFF. The CDR3 DNA is TGCAGCGCCCGAGACGGCTACAATGAGCAGTTCTTC.

CDR3 in amino acids: CASGGDRDYEQFF. Here the CDR3 DNA reads TGTGCCAGTGGCGGGGACAGGGACTATGAGCAGTTCTTC. J is TRBJ2-1 and V is TRBV19, with 9 bases aligning to TRBD1. CDR3 length equals 13 residues. J gave up 8 bases and V 8 bases, and 7 bases lay outside the gene matches. Germline V CDR1 and CDR2: LNHDA, SQIVND (reference sequence).

This rearrangement joins TRBV5-1 to TRBJ2-1; D uncertain. Germline CDR1 reads SGHRS; CDR2 reads YFSETQ. The length of the CDR3 is 12 residues. V lost 6 bases and J 2 bases, leaving 6 bases between the germline ends. The CDR3, as DNA: TGCGCCAGCATGTCCGCCTACAATGAGCAGTTCTTC. Translating gives CASMSAYNEQFF.

This clonotype was counted a few times. The V gene is TRBV12-3 or TRBV12-4, the J gene TRBJ1-2; 7 bases match TRBD1. There are 16 residues in the CDR3. The ends lost 1 base at V and 0 bases at J; junction bases unmatched: 5. The DNA of the CDR3 is TGTGCCAGCAGTTTAGGACAGGGTGCCCCTAACTATGGCTACACCTTC. Its translation: CASSLGQGAPNYGYTF.

V and J are TRBV11-2 and TRBJ2-1, with D perhaps TRBD2 (6 bases). Germline V gene lookup returns CDR1 SGHAT and CDR2 FQNNGV. CDR3 length: 16 amino acids. The V gene lost 6 bases and the J gene lost 0 bases, with 15 bases spanning the gap. The CDR3 DNA reads as TGTGCCAGCAGGCACCCGGGACTCCTCTCCTACAATGAGCAGTTCTTC. Its translation: CASRHPGLLSYNEQFF.

The chain carries TRBV5-1 and TRBJ1-2; TRBD1 aligns across 10 bases. V lost 4 bases, J lost 7 bases, and 10 bases stayed unmatched. CDR3 size: 15 residues. Germline CDR1 is SGHRS and CDR2 is YFSETQ. The CDR3 sequence: CASSLPGQGPVGYTF. CDR3 DNA: TGCGCCAGCAGCCTCCCGGGACAGGGGCCAGTTGGCTACACCTTC.

In its sample, this clonotype was seen a few times. This rearrangement joins TRBV3-1 to TRBJ2-1, with TRBD1 as a possible D gene (5 bases). V was pared by 1 base and J by 7 bases, with 14 bases between. The CDR3 consists of 15 residues. CDR1 is LGHDT and CDR2 is YNNKEL in the germline V gene (reference sequence). CDR3 bases: TGTGCCAGCAGCCAAGCTTATCTGACAGTGAATGAGCAGTTCTTC. Protein sequence: CASSQAYLTVNEQFF.

J is TRBJ2-1 and V is TRBV5-1; 10 bases are shared with TRBD1. CDR1 and CDR2 from the germline V gene are SGHRS and YFSETQ. The length of the CDR3 is 15 residues. The trim removed 7 bases at V and 5 bases at J, leaving 9 bases unmatched. CDR3 DNA: TGCGCCAGCGGCCGGTCCGGGACAGGGGACAATGAGCAGTTCTTC. This gives the protein CASGRSGTGDNEQFF.

DNA for the CDR3: TGTGCCAGCAGTTTATTGACAGCCGGGGGCTACACCTTC. Protein sequence: CASSLLTAGGYTF. The rearrangement links TRBV28 to TRBJ1-2; D is possibly TRBD1 (5 bases). Germline V lookup: CDR1 MDHEN, CDR2 SYDVKM. Trimming shortened V by 1 base and J by 8 bases, and 11 bases separated the two germline ends. CDR3 size: 13 residues.

About this clonotype itself: A much larger clone differs from this one at a single base, so this may be a read error. This chain links TRBV7-2 with TRBJ2-7; D may be TRBD2 (7 bases). This CDR3 spans 14 amino acids. Germline CDR1 reads SGHTA; CDR2 reads FQGNSA. Here the CDR3 DNA reads TGTGTCAGCAGCTTACTGCGGGGGCCGAACGAGCAGTACTTC. As protein: CVSSLLRGPNEQYF.

This clonotype was found once. The chain joins TRBV20-1 to TRBJ2-3; 7 bases fit TRBD2. J lost 4 bases, V lost 5 bases, and 12 bases had no gene match. CDR1 and CDR2 from the germline V gene are DFQATT and SNEGSKA (reference sequence). The CDR3 runs 15 residues. For the CDR3, the DNA is TGCAGTGCTGGGGAGGCGAGCGGGACCCCAGATACGCAGTATTTT. The encoded protein is CSAGEASGTPDTQYF.

This chain uses TRBV20-1 with TRBJ1-2; D might be TRBD1 (5 bases). The ends were cut back, 5 bases at V and 8 bases at J, with 6 bases in the middle. Germline assignment: CDR1 DFQATT and CDR2 SNEGSKA (reference sequence). This CDR3 region has 9 residues. The DNA for the CDR3 is TGCAGTGCTCGGGGGGGCTACACCTTC. Its translation: CSARGGYTF.

This chain uses TRBV11-2 with TRBJ1-4, with 12 bases lining up with TRBD1. The CDR3 is 18 residues long. Per germline, CDR1 SGHAT and CDR2 FQNNGV. Trimming removed 5 bases from V and 8 bases from J; junction bases left unmatched: 15. CDR3 sequence (DNA): TGTGCCAGCAGCCTTCCGGGACAGGGGGCGCCGGGGAGGGAAAAACTGTTTTTT. Translated, it gives CASSLPGQGAPGREKLFF. The full variable domain, its missing parts supplied by reference TRBV11-2 and TRBJ1-4, is EAGVAQSPRYKIIEKRQSVAFWCNPISGHATLYWYQQILGQGPKLLIQFQNNGVVDDSQLPKDRFSAERLKGVDSTLKIQPAKLEDSAVYLCASSLPGQGAPGREKLFFGSGTQLSVL.

A remark on this clonotype: A much larger clonotype is one base distant, so this may be a read error. This chain uses TRBV6-2 or TRBV6-3 with TRBJ2-6; D gene unclear. Germline loops: CDR1 MNHEY, CDR2 SVGEGT. The CDR3 sequence is 14 residues long. Trimming pared 8 bases from V and 0 bases from J, leaving 8 bases between. CDR3 coding DNA: TGTGCCAGCGAGCTTGTCTCTGGGGCCAACGTCCTGACTTTC. Translated, it gives CASELVSGANVLTF.

This clonotype was detected only a few times. This may stem from a read error, because a much larger clone lies one nucleotide away. V and J are TRBV7-2 and TRBJ2-7, with 8 bases matching TRBD2. Germline V gene data show CDR1 as SGHTA and CDR2 as FQGNSA. CDR3 size: 14 residues. J was trimmed by 5 bases and V by 7 bases; bases with no gene match: 10. CDR3 in DNA: TGTGCCAGCATGGCAGGGACTAGGGCAAACGAGCAGTACTTC. It translates to CASMAGTRANEQYF.

The genes are TRBV9 and TRBJ2-7; TRBD2 agrees at 8 bases. The ends lost 0 bases at V and 3 bases at J; junction bases unmatched: 5. Germline V lookup: CDR1 SGDLS, CDR2 YYNGEE. The CDR3 is 15 amino acids. The CDR3: CASSVDSGAIYEQYF. The CDR3 coding sequence is TGTGCCAGCAGCGTAGATAGCGGGGCGATCTACGAGCAGTACTTC.

This clonotype was seen only a few times. At one boundary the junction diverges from the germline segment, which might be a read error. This chain connects TRBV7-7 to TRBJ2-3; D is perhaps TRBD1 or TRBD2 (5 bases each). Per germline, CDR1 SSHAT and CDR2 FNYEAQ (reference sequence). This CDR3 spans 16 amino acids. The CDR3 region has the DNA TGTGCTAGCAGCCCTAGTGGGGGTAGGGCATCAGATACGCAGTATTTT. Amino acids: CASSPSGGRASDTQYF.

V and J are TRBV12-3 or TRBV12-4 and TRBJ2-3; no reliable D call. The CDR3 consists of 14 residues. Deletions cut 5 bases from V and 4 bases from J, with 13 bases between. Here the CDR3 reads CASSNRQASDTQYF. CDR3 bases: TGTGCCAGCAGTAACCGCCAGGCTTCAGATACGCAGTATTTT.

Only a few counts were recorded for this clonotype. The V gene is TRBV3-1, the J gene TRBJ2-5; no reliable D call. The germline V gene encodes CDR1 LGHDT and CDR2 YNNKEL (reference sequence). With 0 bases removed from V and 4 bases from J, the gap between germline ends came to 9 bases. The CDR3 extends over 14 amino acids. The CDR3 region is CASSQDTPRETQYF. CDR3 nucleotides: TGTGCCAGCAGCCAAGATACCCCCCGAGAGACCCAGTACTTC.